This T cell receptor beta chain was retrieved from a study of PD-1 blockade in classical Hodgkin lymphoma. Background on the study: Nivolumab was administered to patients intravenously at 3 mg/kg every 2 weeks.

There are 16 residues in the CDR3. The germline V gene encodes CDR1 MDHEN and CDR2 SYDVKM. V shed 7 bases and J 5 bases; nucleotides not matched to a gene: 12. Broader study findings: Baseline TCR diversity was reportedly lower in newly diagnosed patients than in healthy donors. It was reported as lower still in relapsed/refractory patients. Only CD4+ TCR diversity, not CD8+, had risen significantly by C4D1. Complete responders possessed baseline diversity comparable to newly diagnosed patients.

Libraries were prepared by immunoSEQ multiplex PCR; TCRdb keeps only in-frame clonotypes and omits some of them. Among some 100,000 clones listed, approximately 92% were seen once. A word on this clone: Antigen unknown.

Brentuximab vedotin exposure varied, and every patient relapsed after autologous stem cell transplantation. This sample comprised peripheral blood mononuclear cells (PBMCs), obtained at baseline. This TCR derives from a human donor with classical Hodgkin lymphoma. This chain links TRBV28 with TRBJ2-1; 9 bases line up with TRBD2. CDR3 in amino acids: CASTGISGGANNEQFF. CDR3 nucleotide sequence: TGTGCCAGCACCGGAATTAGCGGGGGAGCCAACAATGAGCAGTTCTTC. Full variable domain (missing parts from reference TRBV28 and TRBJ2-1): DVKVTQSSRYLVKRTGEKVFLECVQDMDHENMFWYRQDPGLGLRLIYFSYDVKMKEKGDIPEGYSVSREKKERFSLILESASTNQTSMYLCASTGISGGANNEQFFGPGTRLTVL.